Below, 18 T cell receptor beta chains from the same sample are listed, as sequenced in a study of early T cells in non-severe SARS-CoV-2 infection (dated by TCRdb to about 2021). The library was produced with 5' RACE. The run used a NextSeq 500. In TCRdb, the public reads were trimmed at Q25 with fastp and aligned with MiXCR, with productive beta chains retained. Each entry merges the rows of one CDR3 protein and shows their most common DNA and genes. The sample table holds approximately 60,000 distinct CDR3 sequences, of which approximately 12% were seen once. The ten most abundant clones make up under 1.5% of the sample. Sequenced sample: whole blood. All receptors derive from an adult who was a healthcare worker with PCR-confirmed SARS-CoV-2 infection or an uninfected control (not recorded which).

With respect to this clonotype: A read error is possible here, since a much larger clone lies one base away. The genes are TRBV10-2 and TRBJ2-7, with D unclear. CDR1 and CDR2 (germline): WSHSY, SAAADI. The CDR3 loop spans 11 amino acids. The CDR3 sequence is CASSATYEHYF. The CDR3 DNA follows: TGCGCCAGCAGTGCTACCTACGAGCACTACTTC.

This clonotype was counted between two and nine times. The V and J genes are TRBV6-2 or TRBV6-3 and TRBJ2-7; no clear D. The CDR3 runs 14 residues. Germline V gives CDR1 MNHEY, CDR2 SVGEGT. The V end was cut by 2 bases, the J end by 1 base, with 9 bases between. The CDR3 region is CASSYPGRSYEQYF. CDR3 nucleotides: TGTGCCAGCAGTTACCCCGGTCGATCCTACGAGCAGTACTTC.

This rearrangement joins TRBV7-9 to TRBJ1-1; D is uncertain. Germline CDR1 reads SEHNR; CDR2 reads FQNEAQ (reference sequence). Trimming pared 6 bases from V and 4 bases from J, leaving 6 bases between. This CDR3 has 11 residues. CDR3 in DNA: TGTGCCAGCAGGGTAGCCACTGAAGCTTTCTTT. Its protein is CASRVATEAFF.

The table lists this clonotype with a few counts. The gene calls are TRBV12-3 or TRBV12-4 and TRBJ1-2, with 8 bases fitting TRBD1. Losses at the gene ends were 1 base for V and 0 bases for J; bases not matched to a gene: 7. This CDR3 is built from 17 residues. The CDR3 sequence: CASSLVGGQATNYGYTF. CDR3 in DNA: TGTGCCAGCAGTTTAGTAGGGGGACAGGCGACTAACTATGGCTACACCTTC.

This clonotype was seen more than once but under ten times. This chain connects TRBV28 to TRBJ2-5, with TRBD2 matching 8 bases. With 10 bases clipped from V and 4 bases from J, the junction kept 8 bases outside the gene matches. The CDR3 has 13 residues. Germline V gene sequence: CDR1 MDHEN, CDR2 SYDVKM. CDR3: CATERGLGETQYF. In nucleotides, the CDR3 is TGTGCCACTGAGCGGGGGTTAGGAGAGACCCAGTACTTC.

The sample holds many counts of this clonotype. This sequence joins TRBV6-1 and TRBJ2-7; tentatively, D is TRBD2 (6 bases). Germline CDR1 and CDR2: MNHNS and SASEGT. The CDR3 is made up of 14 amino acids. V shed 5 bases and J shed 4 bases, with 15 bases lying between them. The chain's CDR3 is CASSMPGELYEQYF. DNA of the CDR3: TGTGCCAGCAGTATGCCGGGAGAACTTTACGAGCAGTACTTC.

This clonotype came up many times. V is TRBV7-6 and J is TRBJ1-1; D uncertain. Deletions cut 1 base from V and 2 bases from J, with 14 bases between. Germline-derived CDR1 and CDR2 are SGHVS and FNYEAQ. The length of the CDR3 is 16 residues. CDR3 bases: TGTGCCAGCAGCTTAGATGGGCGACGGGCAAACACTGAAGCTTTCTTT. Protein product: CASSLDGRRANTEAFF.

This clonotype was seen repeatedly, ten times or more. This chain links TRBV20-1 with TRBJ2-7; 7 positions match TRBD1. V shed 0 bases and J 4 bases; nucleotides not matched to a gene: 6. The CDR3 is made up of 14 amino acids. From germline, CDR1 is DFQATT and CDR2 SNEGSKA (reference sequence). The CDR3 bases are TGCAGTGCTAGAGAAGAGGGACAGCTATACGAGCAGTACTTC. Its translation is CSAREEGQLYEQYF.

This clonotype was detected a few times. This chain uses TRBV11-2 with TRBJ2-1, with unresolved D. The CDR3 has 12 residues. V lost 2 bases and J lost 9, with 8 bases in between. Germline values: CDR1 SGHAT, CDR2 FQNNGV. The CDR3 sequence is CASSLRSPEQFF. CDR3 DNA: TGTGCCAGCAGCTTACGCTCTCCTGAGCAGTTCTTC.

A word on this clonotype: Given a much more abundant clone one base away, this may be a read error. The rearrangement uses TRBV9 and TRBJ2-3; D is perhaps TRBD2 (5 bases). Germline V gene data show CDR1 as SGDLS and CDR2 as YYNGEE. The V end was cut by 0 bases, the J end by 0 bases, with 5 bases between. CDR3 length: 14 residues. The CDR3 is CASSVASSTDTQYF. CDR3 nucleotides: TGTGCCAGCAGCGTAGCTAGCAGCACAGATACGCAGTATTTT.

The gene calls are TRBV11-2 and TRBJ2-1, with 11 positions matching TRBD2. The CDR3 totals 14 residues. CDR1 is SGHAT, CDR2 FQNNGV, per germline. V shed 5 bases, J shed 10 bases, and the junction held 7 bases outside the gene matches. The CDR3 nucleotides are TGTGCCAGCAGCCTGGATCTAGCGGGGGGCGAGCAGTTCTTC. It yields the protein CASSLDLAGGEQFF.

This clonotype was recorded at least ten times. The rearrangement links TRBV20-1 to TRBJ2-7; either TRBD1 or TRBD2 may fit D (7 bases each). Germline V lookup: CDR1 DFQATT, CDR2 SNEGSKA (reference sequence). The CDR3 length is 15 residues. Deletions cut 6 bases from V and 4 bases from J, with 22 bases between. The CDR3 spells CSARMGEGAAYEQYF. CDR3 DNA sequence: TGCAGTGCCCGGATGGGGGAGGGGGCGGCTTACGAGCAGTACTTC.

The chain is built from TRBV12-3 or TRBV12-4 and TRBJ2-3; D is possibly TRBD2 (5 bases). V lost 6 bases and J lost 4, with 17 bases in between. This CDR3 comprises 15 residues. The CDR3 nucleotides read TGTGCCAGCAGCAAGAGGACTGTCCGATCAGATACGCAGTATTTT. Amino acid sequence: CASSKRTVRSDTQYF.

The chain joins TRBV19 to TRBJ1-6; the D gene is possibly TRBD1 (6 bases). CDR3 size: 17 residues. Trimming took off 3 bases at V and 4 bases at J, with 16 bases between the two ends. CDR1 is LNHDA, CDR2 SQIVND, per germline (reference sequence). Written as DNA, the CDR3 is TGTGCCAGTAGTATTAGTATGCGGGACACTTATAATTCACCCCTCCACTTT. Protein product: CASSISMRDTYNSPLHF.

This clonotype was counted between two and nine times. CDR3 sequence reads: CASSPWGGNEQFF. The CDR3 coding sequence is TGTGCCAGCAGTCCCTGGGGGGGAAATGAGCAGTTCTTC. The chain carries TRBV12-3 or TRBV12-4 and TRBJ2-1; TRBD2 agrees at 7 bases. V lost 5 bases and J lost 7; bases outside the gene matches: 5. The CDR3 runs 13 residues.

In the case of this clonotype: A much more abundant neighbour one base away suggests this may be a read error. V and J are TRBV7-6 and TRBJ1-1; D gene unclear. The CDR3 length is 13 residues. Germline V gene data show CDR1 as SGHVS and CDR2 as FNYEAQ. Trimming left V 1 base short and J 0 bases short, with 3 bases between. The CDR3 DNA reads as TGTGCCAGCAGCTTAGACGTGAACACTGAAGCTTTCTTT. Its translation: CASSLDVNTEAFF.

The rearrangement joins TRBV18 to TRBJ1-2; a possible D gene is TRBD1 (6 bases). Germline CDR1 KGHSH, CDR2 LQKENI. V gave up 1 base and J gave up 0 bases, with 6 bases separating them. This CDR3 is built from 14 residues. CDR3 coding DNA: TGTGCCAGCTCACCACAGGGGGCTAACTATGGCTACACCTTC. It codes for CASSPQGANYGYTF.

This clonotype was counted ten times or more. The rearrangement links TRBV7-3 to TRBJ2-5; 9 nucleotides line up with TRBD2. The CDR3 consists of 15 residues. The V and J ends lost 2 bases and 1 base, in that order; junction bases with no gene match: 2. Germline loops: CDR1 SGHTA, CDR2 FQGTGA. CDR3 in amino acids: CASSLLAGPQETQYF. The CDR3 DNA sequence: TGTGCCAGCAGCTTACTAGCGGGGCCCCAAGAGACCCAGTACTTC.